The T cell receptor (beta chain) under discussion was sequenced for a study of beta chain features in type 1 diabetes. Overall study: Patients shared similar age, gender and cell yields with healthy donors. Study-level findings and limits: VDJ junctions in type 1 diabetes patients carried more deletions and fewer insertions.

Germline V CDR1 and CDR2: SGDLS, YYNGEE. The CDR3 spans 16 residues. The trim removed 3 bases at V and 1 base at J, leaving 5 bases unmatched. One heparinised blood draw, averaging roughly 110 mL, came from each donor. Comments on this clone: The antigen is not known.

The isolated RNA, all of it, was reverse transcribed, so expressed TCRB transcripts were what got sequenced. Repertoires were generated with immunoSEQ multiplex PCR, while TCRdb's copy carries only in-frame clones and drops some. The sample lists 860,000 or so clones, about a sixth occurring once. This chain connects TRBV9 to TRBJ2-1; 9 bases map to TRBD2. The clonotype originates from a woman under 30 in good health. The sample consisted of naive CD4+ T cells from blood. The CDR3 loop reads CASSATGLASYNEQFF. As DNA, the CDR3 is TGTGCCAGCAGCGCCACGGGACTAGCTTCCTACAATGAGCAGTTCTTC.